This T cell receptor beta chain was profiled in a study of radiotherapy plus CTLA-4 blockade in lung cancer. Study results and limitations: In blood, early T cell clone dynamics reportedly predicted response best, together with interferon-beta.

With respect to this clone: What it binds is unknown.

Sequencing was performed with immunoSEQ multiplex PCR; in TCRdb, only in-frame clones are kept and a portion is missing. The profile shows more than 80,000 clones, over 65% of them singletons. V lost 7 bases and J 2 bases, leaving 13 bases between the germline ends. The CDR3 sequence is 14 residues long. Germline values: CDR1 MDHEN, CDR2 SYDVKM. Chemo-refractory metastatic non-small-cell lung cancer patients underwent focal radiation alongside CTLA-4 blockade with ipilimumab. The chain couples TRBV28 to TRBJ2-3; D possibly corresponds to TRBD2 (5 bases). This receptor was taken from a human donor with non-small cell lung cancer that progressed on radiotherapy plus ipilimumab. Some clones in this sample may be carry-over from other donors' samples. This material consisted of peripheral blood, taken from a patient treated with radiotherapy plus ipilimumab. The DNA for the CDR3 is TGTGCCAGCACCGGTAGCGTCCACACAGATACGCAGTATTTT. Translation gives CASTGSVHTDTQYF. Filled out from reference TRBV28 and TRBJ2-3, the complete variable domain reads DVKVTQSSRYLVKRTGEKVFLECVQDMDHENMFWYRQDPGLGLRLIYFSYDVKMKEKGDIPEGYSVSREKKERFSLILESASTNQTSMYLCASTGSVHTDTQYFGPGTRLTVL.